A single sample is the source of the 28 T cell receptor beta chains below, sequenced in a study of blood T cell repertoires in COVID-19. Data came from immunoSEQ multiplex PCR; TCRdb stores just in-frame clones and leaves some out. The table lists around 340,000 clones, around nine tenths of them singletons. Sequencing input: peripheral blood. The receptors come from an older woman with COVID-19, enrolled during active disease.

The rearrangement links TRBV4-3 to TRBJ1-1; maybe TRBD1 (5 bases). The CDR3 totals 13 residues. V gave up 5 bases and J gave up 4 bases, with 11 bases separating them. Germline V gene data show CDR1 as LGHNA and CDR2 as YSLEER. The CDR3 region is CASSSRGVTEAFF. The CDR3 nucleotides read TGCGCCAGCAGCTCCCGGGGGGTCACTGAAGCTTTCTTT.

The chain couples TRBV5-6 to TRBJ2-7, with a weak D call TRBD1 (6 bases). Germline assignment: CDR1 SGHDT and CDR2 YYEEEE. The ends were cut back, 4 bases at V and 0 bases at J, with 14 bases in the middle. This CDR3 spans 15 amino acids. Written as DNA, the CDR3 is TGTGCCAGCAGCAACGACAGGAAACGCTCCTACGAGCAGTACTTC. Its protein is CASSNDRKRSYEQYF. The full variable domain, its missing parts supplied by reference TRBV5-6 and TRBJ2-7, is DAGVTQSPTHLIKTRGQQVTLRCSPKSGHDTVSWYQQALGQGPQFIFQYYEEEERQRGNFPDRFSGHQFPNYSSELNVNALLLGDSALYLCASSNDRKRSYEQYFGPGTRLTVT.

J is TRBJ2-2 and V is TRBV5-4; TRBD1 agrees at 9 bases. V shed 5 bases, J shed 7 bases, and the junction held 12 bases outside the gene matches. This CDR3 comprises 16 residues. Germline V lookup: CDR1 SGHNT, CDR2 YYREEE (reference sequence). The CDR3 reads CASSNRDRVRDGELFF. The CDR3 nucleotides are TGTGCCAGCAGTAACCGGGACAGGGTCCGTGACGGGGAGCTGTTTTTT. Drawing the rest from reference TRBV5-4 and TRBJ2-2, the complete variable domain is ETGVTQSPTHLIKTRGQQVTLRCSSQSGHNTVSWYQQALGQGPQFIFQYYREEENGRGNFPPRFSGLQFPNYSSELNVNALELDDSALYLCASSNRDRVRDGELFFGEGSRLTVL.

The chain uses TRBV28 and TRBJ2-3; TRBD1 might be the D (6 bases). Trimming took 6 bases from V and 2 from J, leaving 12 bases between them. The CDR3 has 14 amino acids. The germline gives CDR1 MDHEN, CDR2 SYDVKM. DNA for the CDR3: TGTGCCAGCAGGCCGGACAGCTACACAGATACGCAGTATTTT. Its protein product is CASRPDSYTDTQYF.

The chain employs TRBV11-2 and TRBJ2-7; TRBD1 aligns across 7 bases. CDR1 SGHAT and CDR2 FQNNGV come from the germline V gene. This CDR3 has 16 residues. V lost 4 bases to trimming and J lost 7 bases; unmatched junction nucleotides: 16. CDR3 sequence reads: CASSSTQTGQAKEQYF. The DNA for the CDR3 is TGTGCCAGCAGCTCCACCCAAACCGGACAGGCGAAAGAGCAGTACTTC. Full variable domain (missing parts from reference TRBV11-2 and TRBJ2-7): EAGVAQSPRYKIIEKRQSVAFWCNPISGHATLYWYQQILGQGPKLLIQFQNNGVVDDSQLPKDRFSAERLKGVDSTLKIQPAKLEDSAVYLCASSSTQTGQAKEQYFGPGTRLTVT.

The rearrangement joins TRBV29-1 to TRBJ2-7; TRBD1 is a possible D gene (5 bases). Trimming took off 6 bases at V and 4 bases at J, with 13 bases between the two ends. Germline assignment: CDR1 SQVTM and CDR2 ANQGSEA. The CDR3 totals 12 residues. The CDR3 DNA reads TGCAGCGTGGCCCAGGGTCCTTACGAGCAGTACTTC. Its protein product is CSVAQGPYEQYF.

The chain is built from TRBV19 and TRBJ2-2; no clear D. This CDR3 has 14 amino acids. Trimming took off 3 bases at V and 3 bases at J, with 8 bases between the two ends. Germline V lookup: CDR1 LNHDA, CDR2 SQIVND (reference sequence). The CDR3 nucleotides read TGTGCCAGTAGTATGGAGAGGTACACCGGGGAGCTGTTTTTT. Encoded protein: CASSMERYTGELFF.

The chain couples TRBV5-6 to TRBJ2-7, with D possibly TRBD1 on 6 matching bases. Germline CDR1 SGHDT, CDR2 YYEEEE. The V end lost 3 bases, the J end lost 0 bases, and 10 bases lay between the germline ends. The CDR3 runs to 14 residues. DNA of the CDR3: TGTGCCAGCAGCTCACCGACAGGCTCCTACGAGCAGTACTTC. It specifies CASSSPTGSYEQYF.

The chain joins TRBV11-3 to TRBJ1-2; D is unclear. The CDR3 runs to 15 residues. V was pared by 3 bases and J by 0 bases, with 11 bases between. Germline assignment: CDR1 SGHNT and CDR2 YENEEA. DNA of the CDR3: TGTGCCAGCAGCTTGACTCGCGCTACTAACTATGGCTACACCTTC. This gives the protein CASSLTRATNYGYTF.

The chain uses TRBV7-7 and TRBJ1-1; D is perhaps TRBD1 (6 bases). This CDR3 is built from 14 residues. CDR1 is SSHAT and CDR2 is FNYEAQ in the germline V gene (reference sequence). Trimming shortened V by 5 bases and J by 1 base, and 11 bases separated the two germline ends. For the CDR3, the DNA is TGTGCCAGCAGCCCGCGGACAGCGAACACTGAAGCTTTCTTT. Encoded protein: CASSPRTANTEAFF.

The chain uses TRBV14 and TRBJ2-5, with D perhaps matching TRBD2 (5 bases). Germline CDR1 SGHDN, CDR2 FVKESK. V dropped 3 bases and J dropped 4 bases, with 18 bases sitting between them. The CDR3 loop spans 16 amino acids. The CDR3: CASSHRPMGRGETQYF. The CDR3 DNA sequence: TGTGCCAGCAGCCACCGCCCCATGGGGAGAGGAGAGACCCAGTACTTC.

The rearrangement joins TRBV10-3 to TRBJ2-2; TRBD2 matches at 8 bases. CDR3 length: 16 residues. V dropped 0 bases and J dropped 4; count of bases not matched to a gene: 4. CDR1 ENHRY and CDR2 SYGVKD come from the germline V gene. The CDR3 loop is CAISESSLAGTGELFF. The CDR3 region has the DNA TGTGCCATCAGTGAGTCGAGTCTAGCGGGCACCGGGGAGCTGTTTTTT.

The CDR3 sequence: CASSRTRAGGPTDTQYF. In nucleotides, the CDR3 is TGCGCCAGCAGCCGGACCCGAGCGGGGGGGCCCACAGATACGCAGTATTTT. The V and J genes are TRBV4-1 and TRBJ2-3; 10 positions match TRBD2. This CDR3 is built from 17 residues. V shed 4 bases, J shed 2 bases, and the junction held 9 bases outside the gene matches. CDR1 and CDR2 (germline): MGHRA, YSYEKL.

The chain is built from TRBV9 and TRBJ2-4; 7 bases are a match to TRBD1. Unmatched junction bases numbered 8, after V lost 4 bases and J lost 4 bases. CDR3 size: 15 residues. The germline V gene has CDR1 SGDLS and CDR2 YYNGEE. The CDR3 protein is CASSPSGQEKNIQYF. CDR3 in DNA: TGTGCCAGCAGCCCCTCAGGACAGGAGAAAAACATTCAGTACTTC.

About this clone: Germline is not matched at one junction end, which may reflect a read error. The rearrangement links TRBV5-1 to TRBJ2-2; D may be TRBD2 (6 bases). The CDR3 totals 16 residues. From germline, CDR1 is SGHRS and CDR2 YFSETQ. The CDR3 reads CASRLEGRANTGELFF. The CDR3 coding sequence is TGCGCCAGCAGATTGGAGGGCAGGGCGAACACCGGGGAGCTGTTTTTT.

The chain carries TRBV6-6 and TRBJ2-7; D not certain. Trimming cost V 6 bases and J 7 bases, with 10 bases left between them. This CDR3 is 11 amino acids long. CDR1 MNHNY and CDR2 SVGAGI come from the germline V gene (reference sequence). CDR3 sequence (DNA): TGTGCCAGCAGCCCTTCCTCGGAGCAGTACTTC. As protein: CASSPSSEQYF.

The chain couples TRBV25-1 to TRBJ1-4, with 10 bases lining up with TRBD1. Germline V lookup: CDR1 MGHDK, CDR2 SYGVNS. The V segment lost 3 bases and the J segment 8 bases; nucleotides outside the gene matches: 9. This CDR3 is built from 16 residues. Written as DNA, the CDR3 is TGTGCCAGCAGTGAGGGGGGACAGGGGCAAGGGGAAAAACTGTTTTTT. Its translation: CASSEGGQGQGEKLFF.

The V call is TRBV6-5, the J call TRBJ2-1; 8 bases agree with TRBD2. This CDR3 is 15 amino acids long. With 6 bases clipped from V and 1 base from J, the junction kept 5 bases outside the gene matches. The V gene's germline CDR1 is MNHEY and CDR2 SVGAGI. In DNA, the CDR3 is TGTGCCAGCAGCCGTAGCGGGGTGTCCTACAATGAGCAGTTCTTC. Its protein product is CASSRSGVSYNEQFF.

The chain uses TRBV7-9 and TRBJ2-2; D remains ambiguous. Germline values: CDR1 SEHNR, CDR2 FQNEAQ (reference sequence). CDR3 length equals 12 residues. V lost 5 bases to trimming and J lost 6 bases, with 7 bases between them. DNA for the CDR3: TGTGCCAGCAGCCGCCTAGCCGGGGAGCTGTTTTTT. It translates to CASSRLAGELFF.

This sequence joins TRBV3-1 (or the pseudogene TRBV3-2) and TRBJ2-5; D perhaps matches TRBD1 (5 bases). The V end lost 1 base, the J end lost 7 bases, and 16 bases lay between the germline ends. The CDR3 is 15 amino acids. Germline V gives CDR1 LGHDT, CDR2 YNNKEL (reference sequence). CDR3: CASSQGGTGPRTQYF. As DNA, the CDR3 is TGTGCCAGCAGCCAAGGGGGAACAGGACCGAGGACCCAGTACTTC.

The chain carries TRBV25-1 and TRBJ2-7; TRBD1 matches at 7 bases. CDR1 is MGHDK, CDR2 SYGVNS, per germline. The CDR3 consists of 17 residues. J gave up 0 bases and V 1 base, and 9 bases lay outside the gene matches. The CDR3 DNA follows: TGTGCCAGCAGTGAATTAGAGGAGGACAGGAGCTCCTACGAGCAGTACTTC. This translates into CASSELEEDRSSYEQYF.

This clone came up a few times. This chain joins TRBV7-9 and TRBJ2-1; 10 nucleotides agree with TRBD2. From germline, CDR1 is SEHNR and CDR2 FQNEAQ (reference sequence). V was pared by 4 bases and J by 0 bases, with 3 bases of the junction left unmatched. The CDR3 has 16 residues. The CDR3: CASSSLAGDSYNEQFF. CDR3 bases: TGTGCCAGCAGCTCCCTAGCGGGGGACTCCTACAATGAGCAGTTCTTC.

The chain recombines TRBV27 with TRBJ1-1; the D is unclear. The CDR3 has 13 amino acids. Germline V gene sequence: CDR1 MNHEY, CDR2 SMNVEV (reference sequence). V was pared by 3 bases and J by 6 bases, with 11 bases between. The CDR3: CASSFLGLSEAFF. DNA for the CDR3: TGTGCCAGCAGTTTTTTGGGCCTTTCTGAAGCTTTCTTT.

The chain links TRBV6-2 or TRBV6-3 to TRBJ1-5; D might be TRBD1 (6 bases). V gave up 6 bases and J gave up 4 bases, with 16 bases separating them. From germline, CDR1 is MNHEY and CDR2 SVGEGT. The CDR3 consists of 15 residues. CDR3 DNA sequence: TGTGCCAGCAGCCCGCGGGGGGCTTTGAATCAGCCCCAGCATTTT. Translating gives CASSPRGALNQPQHF.

The CDR3 spells CASSSKKADYEQYF. In nucleotides, the CDR3 is TGTGCCAGCAGCTCAAAAAAGGCGGACTACGAGCAGTACTTC. The V gene is TRBV7-9, the J gene TRBJ2-7; D is unresolved. This CDR3 contains 14 residues. Trimming pared 4 bases from V and 3 bases from J, leaving 13 bases between. In germline, CDR1 is SEHNR, CDR2 FQNEAQ (reference sequence).

The chain has TRBV29-1 and TRBJ2-3; D unresolved. The CDR3 is 14 residues long. Trimming shortened V by 2 bases and J by 1 base, and 10 bases separated the two germline ends. Germline-derived CDR1 and CDR2 are SQVTM and ANQGSEA. The DNA of the CDR3 is TGCAGCGTTGAAATGGGTCGGGGCACAGATACGCAGTATTTT. It encodes CSVEMGRGTDTQYF.

The V gene is TRBV5-4, the J gene TRBJ2-1, with unresolved D. The V and J ends lost 4 bases and 6 bases respectively, with 11 bases between them. There are 13 residues in the CDR3. Germline values: CDR1 SGHNT, CDR2 YYREEE (reference sequence). Here the CDR3 DNA reads TGTGCCAGCAGCCTGGGTCCTCCCAATGAGCAGTTCTTC. Residues: CASSLGPPNEQFF.

The sample holds a few counts of this clone. This sequence joins TRBV4-1 and TRBJ2-7; the D is unclear. The germline V gene has CDR1 MGHRA and CDR2 YSYEKL. V was shortened by 1 base and J by 3 bases, with 4 bases between the two germline ends. CDR3 length: 12 residues. This CDR3 is CASSQGGYEQYF. The CDR3, as DNA: TGCGCCAGCAGCCAAGGCGGCTACGAGCAGTACTTC.